Sequencing of this TCR beta chain was carried out in a study of blood T cell repertoires in COVID-19 (dated by TCRdb to about 2020). In the study overall: The collaborator samples originated in the United States, Italy and Spain and spanned the acute and convalescent phases of COVID-19. The material from the prospective study consisted of cDNA or gDNA derived from T cells, B-cell-depleted T cells, or PBMCs. The dataset comprised deeply sampled blood TCRbeta repertoires from subjects exposed to, actively infected with, or recovered from COVID-19. The repertoires were made available in a free public database intended to serve as a resource for research on the immune response to SARS-CoV-2. Samples came from the ongoing ImmuneRACE study (first 160 participants) plus 1,254 subjects from 6 global collaborators. The sample metadata nearly always contained a de-identified subject ID, COVID-19 status, age in years and sex. Where HLA class I and class II types were available, the types were taken from metadata supplied by the sample provider, not from assay-based typing.

TCRbeta CDR3 regions were amplified from genomic DNA by means of the immunoSEQ Assay, a bias-controlled multiplex PCR. In the original analysis: Within the assay, amplification of reference gene primers was used to estimate how many nucleated cells each sample contained. Sequence reads were collapsed and filtered to measure the absolute abundance of every unique TCRbeta CDR3 rearrangement. For each sample, productive Simpson clonality was calculated as the square root of Simpson's diversity index across productive rearrangements. Imported from immuneACCESS, the table was reduced by TCRdb to in-frame sequences with V and J called. These copies leave out some clones; in studies compared against another copy, an unresolved V gene accounts for under half, and the cause of the remainder is not known. Clonal size and the V and J genes are those of that table, whereas D and trimming came from the DNA. In all, the sample holds about 180,000 clones, and around 84% of those were seen once. Less than 0.7% of the sample comes from the top ten.

One collaborating source in Seattle enrolled patients during active infection and followed them longitudinally through the course of disease. Whole blood was collected in K2EDTA tubes by collaborating institutions according to the institutions' own protocols. For TCRbeta analysis, collaborators shipped samples as frozen whole blood, isolated PBMCs, or DNA extracted from either of those sample types. This clone was picked up one time. No antigen is known for it. Per-base quality was not reported, and no clone a single base away is much larger than it. V is clipped by 5 bases and J by 6 bases, and the sequence between their germline boundaries is 14 bases long. The germline V gene (reference sequence) yields SEHNR for CDR1 and FQNEAQ for CDR2. The cysteine opens and the phenylalanine closes a CDR3 of 14 amino acids. Only the CDR3 part of the read is kept: 42 bases, read in frame from the first base.

The research as a whole found: How much clinical and demographic metadata was included differed by source and by participant, and the metadata was provided uncurated.

This receptor was obtained from a man in his sixties with COVID-19, enrolled during active disease. The V and J segments used are TRBV7-9 and TRBJ2-1, with TRBD1 perhaps the D gene, on 6 matching bases. Specimen: peripheral blood. The CDR3 here reads CASSEGEQGNEQFF. The DNA sequence is as follows: TGTGCCAGCAGCGAAGGGGAACAGGGCAATGAGCAGTTCTTC.